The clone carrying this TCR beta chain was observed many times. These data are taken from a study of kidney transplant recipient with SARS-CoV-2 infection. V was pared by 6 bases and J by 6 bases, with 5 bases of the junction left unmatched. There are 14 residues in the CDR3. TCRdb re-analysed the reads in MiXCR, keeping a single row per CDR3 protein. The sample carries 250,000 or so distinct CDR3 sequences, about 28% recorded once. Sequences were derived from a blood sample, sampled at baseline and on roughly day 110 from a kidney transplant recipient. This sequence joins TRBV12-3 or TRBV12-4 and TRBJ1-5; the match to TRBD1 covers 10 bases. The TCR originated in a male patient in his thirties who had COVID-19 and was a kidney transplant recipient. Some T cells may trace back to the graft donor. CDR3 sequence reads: CASSQTGGGQPQHF. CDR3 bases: TGTGCCAGCAGCCAGACAGGGGGCGGTCAGCCCCAGCATTTT.